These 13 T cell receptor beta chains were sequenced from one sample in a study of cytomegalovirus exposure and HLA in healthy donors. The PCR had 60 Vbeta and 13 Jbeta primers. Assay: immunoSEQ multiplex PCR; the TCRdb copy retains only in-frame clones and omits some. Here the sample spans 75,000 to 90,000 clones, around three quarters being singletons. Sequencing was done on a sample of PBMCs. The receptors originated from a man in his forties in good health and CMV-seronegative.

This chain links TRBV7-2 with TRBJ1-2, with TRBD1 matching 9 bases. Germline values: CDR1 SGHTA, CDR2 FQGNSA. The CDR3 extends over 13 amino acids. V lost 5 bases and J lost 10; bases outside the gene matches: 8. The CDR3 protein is CASSPGTGLDYTF. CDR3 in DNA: TGTGCCAGCAGCCCCGGGACAGGGTTAGACTACACCTTC.

The CDR3 coding sequence is TGTGCCAGCAGCACCAGGACAGGGGGCGCGAGTACAGATACGCAGTATTTT. Its protein product is CASSTRTGGASTDTQYF. This chain uses TRBV28 with TRBJ2-3; TRBD1 aligns across 11 bases. V shed 6 bases, J shed 3 bases, and the junction held 11 bases outside the gene matches. CDR3 length: 17 amino acids. Germline V gene lookup returns CDR1 MDHEN and CDR2 SYDVKM. Variable domain in full (rest from reference TRBV28 and TRBJ2-3): DVKVTQSSRYLVKRTGEKVFLECVQDMDHENMFWYRQDPGLGLRLIYFSYDVKMKEKGDIPEGYSVSREKKERFSLILESASTNQTSMYLCASSTRTGGASTDTQYFGPGTRLTVL.

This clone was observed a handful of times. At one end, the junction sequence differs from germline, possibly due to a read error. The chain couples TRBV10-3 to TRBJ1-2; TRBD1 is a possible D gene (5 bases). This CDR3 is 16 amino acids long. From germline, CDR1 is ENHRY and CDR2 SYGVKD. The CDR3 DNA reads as TGCGCTACGCGAACTCTGGACAAGGGGTTCTATGTGGGCTACACCTTC. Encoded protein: CATRTLDKGFYVGYTF.

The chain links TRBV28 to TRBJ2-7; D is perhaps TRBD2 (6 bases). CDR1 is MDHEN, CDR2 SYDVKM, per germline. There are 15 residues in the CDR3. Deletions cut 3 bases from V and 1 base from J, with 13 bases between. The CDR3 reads CASSLRAGPSYEQYF. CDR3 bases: TGTGCCAGCAGTTTGCGGGCGGGACCATCCTACGAGCAGTACTTC.

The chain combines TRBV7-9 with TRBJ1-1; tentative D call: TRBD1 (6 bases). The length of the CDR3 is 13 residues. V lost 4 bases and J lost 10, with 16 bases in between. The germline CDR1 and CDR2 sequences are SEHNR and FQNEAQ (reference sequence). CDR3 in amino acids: CASSSFGGGGAFF. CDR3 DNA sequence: TGTGCCAGCAGCTCCTTTGGGGGCGGGGGAGCTTTCTTT.

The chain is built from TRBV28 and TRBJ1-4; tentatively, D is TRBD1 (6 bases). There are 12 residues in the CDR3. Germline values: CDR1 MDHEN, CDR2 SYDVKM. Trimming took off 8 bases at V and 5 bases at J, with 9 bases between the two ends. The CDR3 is CASRTGNEKLFF. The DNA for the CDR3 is TGTGCCAGCCGAACAGGGAATGAAAAACTGTTTTTT.

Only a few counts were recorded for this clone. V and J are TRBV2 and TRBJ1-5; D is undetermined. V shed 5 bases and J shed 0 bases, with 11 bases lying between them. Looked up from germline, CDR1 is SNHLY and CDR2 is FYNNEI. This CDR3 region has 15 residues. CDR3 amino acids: CASSPGPDSNQPQHF. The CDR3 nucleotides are TGTGCCAGCAGTCCTGGGCCGGATAGCAATCAGCCCCAGCATTTT.

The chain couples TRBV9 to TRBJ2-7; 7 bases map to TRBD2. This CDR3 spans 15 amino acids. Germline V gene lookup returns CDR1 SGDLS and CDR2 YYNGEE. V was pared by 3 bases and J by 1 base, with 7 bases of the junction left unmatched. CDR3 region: CASSGEASGSYEQYF. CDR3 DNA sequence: TGTGCCAGCAGCGGGGAGGCTAGCGGATCCTACGAGCAGTACTTC.

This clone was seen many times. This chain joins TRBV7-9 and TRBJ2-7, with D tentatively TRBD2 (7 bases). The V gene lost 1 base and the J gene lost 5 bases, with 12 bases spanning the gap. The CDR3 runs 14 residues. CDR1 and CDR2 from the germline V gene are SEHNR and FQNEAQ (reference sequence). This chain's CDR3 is CASSLVGGHNEQYF. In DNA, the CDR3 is TGTGCCAGCAGCTTAGTGGGGGGGCACAACGAGCAGTACTTC.

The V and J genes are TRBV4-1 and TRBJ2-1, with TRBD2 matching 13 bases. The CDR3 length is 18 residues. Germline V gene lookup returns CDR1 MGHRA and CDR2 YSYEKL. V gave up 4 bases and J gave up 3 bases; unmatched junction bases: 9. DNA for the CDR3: TGCGCCAGCAGCCGGCCATGGACTAGCGGGGGCCGCTACAATGAGCAGTTCTTC. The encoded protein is CASSRPWTSGGRYNEQFF.

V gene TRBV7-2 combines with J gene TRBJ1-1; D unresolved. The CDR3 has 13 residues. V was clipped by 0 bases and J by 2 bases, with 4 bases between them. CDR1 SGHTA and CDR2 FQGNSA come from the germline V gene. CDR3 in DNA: TGTGCCAGCAGCTTAGCGGCTAACACTGAAGCTTTCTTT. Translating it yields CASSLAANTEAFF. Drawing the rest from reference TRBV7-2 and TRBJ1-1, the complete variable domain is GAGVSQSPSNKVTEKGKDVELRCDPISGHTALYWYRQSLGQGLEFLIYFQGNSAPDKSGLPSDRFSAERTGGSVSTLTIQRTQQEDSAVYLCASSLAANTEAFFGQGTRLTVV.

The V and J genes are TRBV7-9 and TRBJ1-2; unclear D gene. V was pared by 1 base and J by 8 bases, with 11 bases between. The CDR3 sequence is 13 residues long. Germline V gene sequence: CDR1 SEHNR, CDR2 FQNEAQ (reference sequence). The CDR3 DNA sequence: TGTGCCAGCAGCTTAGTACAGATAAGGGGCTACACCTTC. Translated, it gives CASSLVQIRGYTF.

CDR3 sequence: CASSEGQGLLNQPQHF. The CDR3, as DNA: TGTGCCAGCAGTGAAGGACAGGGCCTCCTCAATCAGCCCCAGCATTTT. V and J are TRBV2 and TRBJ1-5; TRBD1 agrees at 7 bases. Germline loops: CDR1 SNHLY, CDR2 FYNNEI. The CDR3 spans 16 residues. V shed 1 base, J shed 3 bases, and the junction held 6 bases outside the gene matches.